The 16 T cell receptor beta chains below all came from one sample that was sequenced in a study of CD8 T cells in ankylosing spondylitis. Each CDR3 protein is one row after TCRdb ran MiXCR on the 5' RACE reads. The sample gives approximately 350,000 distinct CDR3 sequences, 20% to 25% of which show up once; about an eighth is in the top ten. Material: blood, either unsorted or a sorted T cell fraction (not recorded which). The receptors derive from a male donor with ankylosing spondylitis or in good health (not recorded which).

The chain joins TRBV24-1 to TRBJ2-3, with D hard to call. The CDR3 consists of 15 residues. Trimming removed 2 bases from V and 1 base from J, with 9 bases in between. Per the germline V gene, CDR1 is KGHDR and CDR2 is SFDVKD. The CDR3 loop reads CATSDSVRGTDTQYF. The CDR3 DNA is TGTGCCACCAGTGATTCCGTCCGGGGCACAGATACGCAGTATTTT.

This clonotype showed up just a few times. V usage is TRBV12-3 or TRBV12-4 and J usage is TRBJ2-1, with D perhaps matching TRBD2 (7 bases). The CDR3 runs 14 residues. Trimming left V 0 bases short and J 6 bases short, with 9 bases between. CDR3 coding DNA: TGTGCCAGCAGTTTAGCGGGGGGGGCCAATGAGCAGTTCTTC. This encodes CASSLAGGANEQFF.

The rearrangement links TRBV20-1 to TRBJ2-7; D remains unclear. This CDR3 is built from 14 residues. Germline lookup yields CDR1 DFQATT and CDR2 SNEGSKA (reference sequence). Trimming took off 1 base at V and 0 bases at J, with 10 bases between the two ends. CDR3 sequence (DNA): TGCAGTGCTAGAGCCCTACCCTCCTCCTACGAGCAGTACTTC. Translating it yields CSARALPSSYEQYF.

This clonotype came up a few times. V gene TRBV6-4 combines with J gene TRBJ2-1; D ambiguous. CDR3 length: 15 residues. Trimming cost V 0 bases and J 4 bases, with 10 bases left between them. Per the germline V gene, CDR1 is MRHNA and CDR2 is SNTAGT. Here the CDR3 reads CASSDSITAYNEQFF. CDR3 sequence (DNA): TGTGCCAGCAGTGACTCGATTACAGCTTACAATGAGCAGTTCTTC.

There are many counts of this clonotype. This chain joins TRBV5-1 and TRBJ2-3; D is possibly TRBD1 or TRBD2 (5 bases each). V was pared by 0 bases and J by 4 bases, with 12 bases between. Germline V lookup: CDR1 SGHRS, CDR2 YFSETQ. CDR3 length equals 15 residues. For the CDR3, the DNA is TGCGCCAGCAGCTTGGGATTCGGGGCGTCAGATACGCAGTATTTT. This encodes CASSLGFGASDTQYF. The full variable domain, with the rest looked up from reference TRBV5-1 and TRBJ2-3, is KAGVTQTPRYLIKTRGQQVTLSCSPISGHRSVSWYQQTPGQGLQFLFEYFSETQRNKGNFPGRFSGRQFSNSRSEMNVSTLELGDSALYLCASSLGFGASDTQYFGPGTRLTVL.

This chain joins TRBV28 and TRBJ2-1; 8 bases match TRBD1. This CDR3 spans 15 amino acids. V trimming: 7 bases; J trimming: 10 bases; junction bases outside the gene matches: 15. Germline CDR1 is MDHEN and CDR2 is SYDVKM. In nucleotides, the CDR3 is TGTGCCAGCACTTCAACCAGGGGGCTGGACCCGGAGCAGTTCTTC. It codes for CASTSTRGLDPEQFF.

In its sample, this clonotype was seen a few times. V usage is TRBV29-1 and J usage is TRBJ2-5, with 10 bases matching TRBD1. V lost 3 bases and J lost 4; bases outside the gene matches: 11. The germline gives CDR1 SQVTM, CDR2 ANQGSEA. The CDR3 sequence is 16 residues long. The CDR3 region is CSVDSGTGVDRETQYF. The CDR3 DNA follows: TGCAGCGTTGACTCCGGGACAGGGGTTGATCGAGAGACCCAGTACTTC.

This clonotype turned up a few times. V usage is TRBV2 and J usage is TRBJ2-3; 9 positions match TRBD1. Trimming took 6 bases from V and 6 from J; bases not matched to a gene: 13. This CDR3 contains 16 residues. The germline CDR1 and CDR2 sequences are SNHLY and FYNNEI. DNA for the CDR3: TGTGCCAGCAGGGTGGACAGGGGTTTATATAAGGATACGCAGTATTTT. Amino acid sequence: CASRVDRGLYKDTQYF.

This clonotype was seen more than once but under ten times. The chain links TRBV7-6 to TRBJ2-7; 10 positions match TRBD2. The germline gives CDR1 SGHVS, CDR2 FNYEAQ. The junction had 11 bases not matched to a gene; V was cut back by 3 bases and J by 0 bases. This CDR3 region has 18 residues. The DNA for the CDR3 is TGTGCCAGCAGCTTGTTCCTAGCGGGGGCCTCCAGCTCCTACGAGCAGTACTTC. Translated, it gives CASSLFLAGASSSYEQYF.

Only a few counts were recorded for this clonotype. This sequence joins TRBV29-1 and TRBJ1-1; D call uncertain. Trimming cost V 5 bases and J 7 bases, with 20 bases left between them. Germline values: CDR1 SQVTM, CDR2 ANQGSEA. The CDR3 is 14 amino acids. This CDR3 is CSVQPARGLDEAFF. In DNA form, the CDR3 reads TGCAGCGTTCAACCCGCCCGAGGGCTGGATGAAGCTTTCTTT.

This clonotype was detected a few times. The J gene is TRBJ2-7, the V gene TRBV27, with no clear D. Trimming pared 5 bases from V and 3 bases from J, leaving 11 bases between. This CDR3 is 13 amino acids long. Germline values: CDR1 MNHEY, CDR2 SMNVEV (reference sequence). The CDR3 region is CASSPDANYEQYF. The CDR3 DNA follows: TGTGCCAGCAGTCCCGACGCTAACTACGAGCAGTACTTC.

V and J are TRBV7-7 and TRBJ2-5, with 7 bases lining up with TRBD2. The CDR3 runs 14 residues. CDR1 SSHAT and CDR2 FNYEAQ come from the germline V gene (reference sequence). With 6 bases clipped from V and 3 bases from J, the junction kept 7 bases outside the gene matches. The DNA for the CDR3 is TGTGCCAGCAGTTCCGACGCGGGGGAAGAGACCCAGTACTTC. Its protein product is CASSSDAGEETQYF.

This clonotype came up a few times. The J gene is TRBJ1-1, the V gene TRBV27; 8 positions match TRBD1. Germline CDR1 reads MNHEY; CDR2 reads SMNVEV (reference sequence). The V and J ends lost 2 bases and 2 bases, in that order; junction bases with no gene match: 7. The CDR3 spans 16 residues. The CDR3 loop is CASSLGTGTGNTEAFF. In DNA, the CDR3 is TGTGCCAGCAGTTTAGGAACCGGGACAGGCAACACTGAAGCTTTCTTT.

This clonotype was observed a few times. This chain uses TRBV4-2 with TRBJ2-7; D tentatively fits TRBD1 or TRBD2 (5 bases each). V lost 0 bases, J lost 7 bases, and 7 bases lay in between. Germline V gene data show CDR1 as LGHNA and CDR2 as YNFKEQ. The CDR3 spans 12 residues. The CDR3 region has the DNA TGTGCCAGCAGCCAAGAGTGGGGGGAGCAGTACTTC. Protein: CASSQEWGEQYF.

V usage is TRBV9 and J usage is TRBJ2-3; 7 bases are shared with TRBD1. V lost 3 bases, J lost 2 bases, and 3 bases stayed unmatched. Germline loops: CDR1 SGDLS, CDR2 YYNGEE. The CDR3 is made up of 14 amino acids. The CDR3 DNA sequence: TGTGCCAGCAGCGGCCAGGGGGTCACAGATACGCAGTATTTT. This codes for CASSGQGVTDTQYF.

This clonotype has only a few counts. This chain links TRBV4-1 with TRBJ2-1; D is unresolved. The germline CDR1 and CDR2 sequences are MGHRA and YSYEKL. V was clipped by 0 bases and J by 1 base, with 10 bases between them. This CDR3 comprises 16 residues. For the CDR3, the DNA is TGCGCCAGCAGCCAAGAACCGAGAAGGTCCTACAATGAGCAGTTCTTC. It codes for CASSQEPRRSYNEQFF.